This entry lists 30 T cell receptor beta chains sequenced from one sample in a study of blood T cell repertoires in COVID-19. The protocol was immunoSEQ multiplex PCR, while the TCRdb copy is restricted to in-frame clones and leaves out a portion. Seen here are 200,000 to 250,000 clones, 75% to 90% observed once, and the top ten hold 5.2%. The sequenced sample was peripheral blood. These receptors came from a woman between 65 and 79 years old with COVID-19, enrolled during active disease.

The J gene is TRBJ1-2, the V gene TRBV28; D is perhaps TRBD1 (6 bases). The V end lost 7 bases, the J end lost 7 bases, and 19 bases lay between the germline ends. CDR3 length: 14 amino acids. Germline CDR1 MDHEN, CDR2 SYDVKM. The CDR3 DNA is TGTGCCAGCAACGAAGAAAACAGGGAGAGTGGCTACACCTTC. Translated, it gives CASNEENRESGYTF.

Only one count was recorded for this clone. CDR3 amino acids: CASSLQGAASQETQYF. For the CDR3, the DNA is TGTGCCAGCAGTTTACAGGGGGCAGCATCCCAAGAGACCCAGTACTTC. This chain uses TRBV28 with TRBJ2-5, with 8 bases fitting TRBD1. Germline values: CDR1 MDHEN, CDR2 SYDVKM. With V trimmed by 2 bases and J by 1 base, 6 bases remained unmatched. The CDR3 consists of 16 residues.

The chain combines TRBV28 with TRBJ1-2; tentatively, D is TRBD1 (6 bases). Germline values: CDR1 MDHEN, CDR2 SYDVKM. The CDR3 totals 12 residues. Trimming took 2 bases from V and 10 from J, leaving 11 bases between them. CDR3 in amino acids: CASSLMNRDYTF. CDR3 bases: TGTGCCAGCAGTTTAATGAACAGGGACTACACCTTC.

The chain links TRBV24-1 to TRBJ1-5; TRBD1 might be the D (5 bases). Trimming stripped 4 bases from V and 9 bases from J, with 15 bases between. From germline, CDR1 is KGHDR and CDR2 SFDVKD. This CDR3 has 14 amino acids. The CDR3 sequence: CATSESDSSGPQHF. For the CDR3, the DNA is TGTGCCACCAGTGAAAGTGACAGCTCGGGGCCCCAGCATTTT.

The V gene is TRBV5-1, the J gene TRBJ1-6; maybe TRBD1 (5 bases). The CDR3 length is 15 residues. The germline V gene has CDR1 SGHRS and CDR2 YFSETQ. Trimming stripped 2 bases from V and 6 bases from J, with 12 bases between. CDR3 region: CASSLSGLSNSPLHF. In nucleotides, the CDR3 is TGCGCCAGCAGCTTATCGGGACTGAGTAATTCACCCCTCCACTTT.

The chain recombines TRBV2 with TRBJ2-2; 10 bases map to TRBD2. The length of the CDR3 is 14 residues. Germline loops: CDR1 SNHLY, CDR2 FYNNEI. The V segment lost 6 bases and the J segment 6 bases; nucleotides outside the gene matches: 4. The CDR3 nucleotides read TGTGCCAGCAGGGGACTAGCGATCGCCGGGGAGCTGTTTTTT. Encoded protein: CASRGLAIAGELFF.

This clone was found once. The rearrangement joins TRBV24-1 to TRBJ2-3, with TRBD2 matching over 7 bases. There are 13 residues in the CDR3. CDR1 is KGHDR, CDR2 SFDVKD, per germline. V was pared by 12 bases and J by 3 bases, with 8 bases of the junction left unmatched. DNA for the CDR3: TGTGCCTCATCCGGGACTATTACAGATACGCAGTATTTT. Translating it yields CASSGTITDTQYF.

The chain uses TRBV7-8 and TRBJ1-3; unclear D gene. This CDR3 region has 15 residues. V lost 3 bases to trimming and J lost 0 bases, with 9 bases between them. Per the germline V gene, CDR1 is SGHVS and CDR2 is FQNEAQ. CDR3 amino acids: CASSFAASSGNTIYF. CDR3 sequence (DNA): TGTGCCAGCAGCTTCGCAGCGAGCTCTGGAAACACCATATATTTT.

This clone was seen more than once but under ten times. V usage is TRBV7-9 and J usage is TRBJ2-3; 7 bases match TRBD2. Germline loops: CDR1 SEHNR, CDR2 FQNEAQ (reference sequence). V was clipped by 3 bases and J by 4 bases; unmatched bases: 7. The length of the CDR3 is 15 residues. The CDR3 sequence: CASSLGGGSADTQYF. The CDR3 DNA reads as TGTGCCAGCAGCTTGGGCGGCGGGAGCGCAGATACGCAGTATTTT.

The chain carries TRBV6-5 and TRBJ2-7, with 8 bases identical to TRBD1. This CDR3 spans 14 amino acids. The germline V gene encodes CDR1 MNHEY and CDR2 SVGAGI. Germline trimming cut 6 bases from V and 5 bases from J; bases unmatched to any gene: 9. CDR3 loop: CASRRTGTVNEQYF. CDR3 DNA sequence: TGTGCCAGCAGACGGACAGGGACAGTCAACGAGCAGTACTTC.

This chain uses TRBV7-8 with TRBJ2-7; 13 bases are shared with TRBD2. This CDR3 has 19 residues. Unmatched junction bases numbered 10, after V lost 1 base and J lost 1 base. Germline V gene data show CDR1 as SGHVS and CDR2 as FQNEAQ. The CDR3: CASSLDQLAGGPTSYEQYF. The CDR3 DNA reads TGTGCCAGCAGCTTAGACCAACTAGCGGGAGGGCCAACGTCCTACGAGCAGTACTTC.

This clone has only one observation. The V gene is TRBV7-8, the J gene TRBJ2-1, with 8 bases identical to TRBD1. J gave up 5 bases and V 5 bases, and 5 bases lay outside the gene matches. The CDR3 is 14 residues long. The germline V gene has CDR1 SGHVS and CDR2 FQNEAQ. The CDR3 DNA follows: TGTGCCAGCAGCCTTAGGACAGGGAACAATGAGCAGTTCTTC. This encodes CASSLRTGNNEQFF.

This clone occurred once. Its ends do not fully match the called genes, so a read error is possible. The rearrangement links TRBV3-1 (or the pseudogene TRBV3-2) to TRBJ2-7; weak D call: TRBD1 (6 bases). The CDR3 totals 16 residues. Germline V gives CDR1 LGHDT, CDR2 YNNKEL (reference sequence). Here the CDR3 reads CASTQKGDGITYEQYF. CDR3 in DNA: TGTGCCAGCACCCAAAAGGGGGACGGGATAACCTACGAGCAGTACTTC.

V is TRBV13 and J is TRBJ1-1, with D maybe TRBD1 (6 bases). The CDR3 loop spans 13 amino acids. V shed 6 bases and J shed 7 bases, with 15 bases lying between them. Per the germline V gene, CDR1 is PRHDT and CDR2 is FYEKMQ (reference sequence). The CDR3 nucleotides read TGTGCCAGCAGGAAGCAGGGGAACGATGAAGCTTTCTTT. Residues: CASRKQGNDEAFF.

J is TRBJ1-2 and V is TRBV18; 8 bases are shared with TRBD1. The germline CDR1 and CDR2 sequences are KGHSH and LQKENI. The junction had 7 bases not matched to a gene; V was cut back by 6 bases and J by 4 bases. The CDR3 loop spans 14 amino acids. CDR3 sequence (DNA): TGTGCCAGCTCCCGAGTCGGACAGGGCTATGGCTACACCTTC. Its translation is CASSRVGQGYGYTF.

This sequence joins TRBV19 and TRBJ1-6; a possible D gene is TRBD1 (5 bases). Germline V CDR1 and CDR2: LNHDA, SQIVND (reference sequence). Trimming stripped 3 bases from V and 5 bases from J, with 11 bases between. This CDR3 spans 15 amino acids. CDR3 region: CASSMPGLNNSPLHF. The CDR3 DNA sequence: TGTGCCAGTAGTATGCCGGGACTGAATAATTCACCCCTCCACTTT.

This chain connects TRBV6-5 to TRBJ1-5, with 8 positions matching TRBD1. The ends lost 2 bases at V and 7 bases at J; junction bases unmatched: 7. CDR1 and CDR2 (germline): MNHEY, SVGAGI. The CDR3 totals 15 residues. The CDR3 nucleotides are TGTGCCAGCAGTTACAGCTACAGGGGGGCCCAGCCCCAGCATTTT. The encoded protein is CASSYSYRGAQPQHF.

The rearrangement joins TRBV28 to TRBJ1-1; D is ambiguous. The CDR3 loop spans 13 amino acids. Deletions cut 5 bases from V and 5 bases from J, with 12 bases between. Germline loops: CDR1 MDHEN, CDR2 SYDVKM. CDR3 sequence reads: CASSRNEGTEAFF. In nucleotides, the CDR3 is TGTGCCAGCAGTCGTAATGAGGGTACTGAAGCTTTCTTT.

CDR3 sequence (DNA): TGTGCCAGCAGCACAACCCGTCGGGGGAATGAGCAGTTCTTC. Translation: CASSTTRRGNEQFF. The V and J genes are TRBV28 and TRBJ2-1; TRBD2 might be the D (6 bases). Germline V gene sequence: CDR1 MDHEN, CDR2 SYDVKM. There are 14 residues in the CDR3. V was pared by 6 bases and J by 7 bases, with 16 bases between.

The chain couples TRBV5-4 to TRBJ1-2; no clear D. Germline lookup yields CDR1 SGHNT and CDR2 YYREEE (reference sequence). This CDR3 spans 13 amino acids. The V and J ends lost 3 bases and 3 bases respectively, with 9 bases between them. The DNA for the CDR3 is TGTGCCAGCAGCTCCGAGGCTTACTATGGCTACACCTTC. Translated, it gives CASSSEAYYGYTF.

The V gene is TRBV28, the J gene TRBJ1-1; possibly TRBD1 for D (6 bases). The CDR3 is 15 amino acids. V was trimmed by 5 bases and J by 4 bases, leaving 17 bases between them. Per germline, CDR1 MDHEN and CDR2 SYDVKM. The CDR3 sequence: CASSQTGKFSTEAFF. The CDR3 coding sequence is TGTGCCAGCAGTCAAACAGGGAAATTCAGCACTGAAGCTTTCTTT. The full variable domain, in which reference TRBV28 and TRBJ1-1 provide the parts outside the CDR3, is DVKVTQSSRYLVKRTGEKVFLECVQDMDHENMFWYRQDPGLGLRLIYFSYDVKMKEKGDIPEGYSVSREKKERFSLILESASTNQTSMYLCASSQTGKFSTEAFFGQGTRLTVV.

Here the CDR3 DNA reads TGTGCCAGCAGTTCCGGGACTAGCGGAGTGGATGAGCAGTTCTTC. Translating gives CASSSGTSGVDEQFF. The chain uses TRBV6-5 and TRBJ2-1, with 11 bases identical to TRBD2. Germline V gives CDR1 MNHEY, CDR2 SVGAGI. The CDR3 contains 15 residues. With 4 bases clipped from V and 8 bases from J, the junction kept 7 bases outside the gene matches.

The CDR3 here is CASSVGLLGDRGSGNTIYF. CDR3 nucleotides: TGTGCCAGCAGCGTAGGCTTATTAGGCGACCGGGGCTCTGGAAACACCATATATTTT. The chain carries TRBV9 and TRBJ1-3; D remains ambiguous. Trimming cost V 0 bases and J 0 bases, with 19 bases left between them. Germline lookup yields CDR1 SGDLS and CDR2 YYNGEE. CDR3 length equals 19 residues.

In nucleotides, the CDR3 is TGTGCCAGCAGCTACACTAGCGGAACAGATACGCAGTATTTT. Protein product: CASSYTSGTDTQYF. This sequence joins TRBV11-2 and TRBJ2-3; 8 bases fit TRBD2. The germline V gene has CDR1 SGHAT and CDR2 FQNNGV. With 4 bases clipped from V and 3 bases from J, the junction kept 3 bases outside the gene matches. The CDR3 covers 14 residues. The entire variable domain, with the rest obtained from reference TRBV11-2 and TRBJ2-3, is as follows: EAGVAQSPRYKIIEKRQSVAFWCNPISGHATLYWYQQILGQGPKLLIQFQNNGVVDDSQLPKDRFSAERLKGVDSTLKIQPAKLEDSAVYLCASSYTSGTDTQYFGPGTRLTVL.

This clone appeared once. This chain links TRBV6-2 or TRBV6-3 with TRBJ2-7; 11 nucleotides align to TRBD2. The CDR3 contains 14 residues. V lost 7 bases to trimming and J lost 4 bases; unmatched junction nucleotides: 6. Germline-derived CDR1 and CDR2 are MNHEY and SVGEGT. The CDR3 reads CASNPGLAAYEQYF. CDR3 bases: TGTGCCAGCAACCCGGGACTAGCGGCTTACGAGCAGTACTTC.

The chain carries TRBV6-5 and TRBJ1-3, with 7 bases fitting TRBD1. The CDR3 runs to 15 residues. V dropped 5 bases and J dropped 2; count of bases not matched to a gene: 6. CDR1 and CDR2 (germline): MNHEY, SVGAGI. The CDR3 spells CASSPSTGTGNTIYF. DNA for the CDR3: TGTGCCAGCAGTCCGTCGACAGGGACTGGAAACACCATATATTTT.

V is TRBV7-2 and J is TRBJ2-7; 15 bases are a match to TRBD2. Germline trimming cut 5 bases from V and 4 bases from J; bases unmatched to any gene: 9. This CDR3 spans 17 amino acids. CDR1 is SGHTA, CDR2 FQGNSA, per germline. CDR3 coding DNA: TGTGCCAGCAGCCCCGGGACTAGCGGGAGGAATCTATACGAGCAGTACTTC. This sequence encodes CASSPGTSGRNLYEQYF.

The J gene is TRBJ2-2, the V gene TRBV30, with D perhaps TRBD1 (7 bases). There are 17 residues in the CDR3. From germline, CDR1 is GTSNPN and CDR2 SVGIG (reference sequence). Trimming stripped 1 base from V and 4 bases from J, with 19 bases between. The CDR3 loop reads CAWSEGAGTAGTGELFF. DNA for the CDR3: TGTGCCTGGAGTGAGGGGGCCGGGACAGCGGGCACCGGGGAGCTGTTTTTT.

The CDR3 coding sequence is TGTGCCACCAGCAGAACGACAGACGCTAATGAAAAACTGTTTTTT. Protein sequence: CATSRTTDANEKLFF. The chain joins TRBV15 to TRBJ1-4; tentatively, D is TRBD1 (5 bases). The CDR3 contains 15 residues. Germline assignment: CDR1 LNHNV and CDR2 YYDKDF (reference sequence). V shed 2 bases and J shed 3 bases, with 10 bases lying between them.

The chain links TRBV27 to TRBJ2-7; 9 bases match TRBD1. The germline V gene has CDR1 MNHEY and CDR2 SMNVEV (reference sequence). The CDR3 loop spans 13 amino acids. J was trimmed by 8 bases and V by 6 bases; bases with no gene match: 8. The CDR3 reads CASSPRDRAKQYF. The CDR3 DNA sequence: TGTGCCAGCAGCCCCCGGGACAGGGCCAAGCAGTACTTC.